A selection of T cell receptor beta chains follows, all from one sample in a study of blood T cell repertoires in COVID-19. Assay used: immunoSEQ multiplex PCR; TCRdb lists only in-frame clones, some missing. This table has approximately 220,000 clones, 85% to 90% appearing once. Sequenced sample: PBMCs or T cells enriched from blood (not recorded which). These receptors all come from a woman between 18 and 30 years old in a cohort exposed to, infected with or recovered from COVID-19 (not recorded which). CDR3s include the opening cysteine and the closing phenylalanine or tryptophan. A D gene is named only where the DNA matches it firmly. Rows may omit the clone size; those that give it use once, few, many or a size class.

j_call d_call clone_size v_call cdr3_aa cdr3_nt
TRBJ2-7 TRBD1 . TRBV29-1 CSVEGTGRYEQYF TGCAGCGTTGAAGGGACAGGGCGCTACGAGCAGTACTTC
TRBJ1-6 . . TRBV28 CASSFGREGNSPLHF TGTGCCAGCAGTTTCGGCAGGGAGGGAAATTCACCCCTCCACTTT
TRBJ2-2 TRBD1 . TRBV19 CATSTGVTGELFF TGTGCCACTTCGACAGGGGTCACCGGGGAGCTGTTTTTT
TRBJ1-3 TRBD1 . TRBV19 CASSIRTGSSSGNTIYF TGTGCCAGTAGTATACGGACAGGCTCCTCCTCTGGAAACACCATATATTTT
TRBJ2-3 . once TRBV21-1 CAPQTRITDTQYF TGTGCCCCCCAGACCAGGATCACAGATACGCAGTATTTT
TRBJ2-3 TRBD1 . TRBV6-5 CASSWGTGRNTQYF TGTGCCAGCAGTTGGGGGACAGGGCGGAATACGCAGTATTTT
TRBJ1-1 . . TRBV6-5 CATSQDTEAFF TGTGCCACCTCCCAGGACACTGAAGCTTTCTTT
TRBJ2-3 TRBD2 . TRBV5-1 CASVRGGPSTDTQYF TGCGCTAGCGTGCGCGGGGGGCCTAGCACAGATACGCAGTATTTT
TRBJ2-7 TRBD2 . TRBV11-2 CASSSVKGSGVSYEQYF TGTGCCAGCAGCTCCGTCAAGGGTAGCGGGGTTTCCTACGAGCAGTACTTC
TRBJ2-5 TRBD2 . TRBV19 CASSVRLPGLAQETQYF TGTGCCAGTAGTGTGCGCCTCCCGGGACTAGCGCAAGAGACCCAGTACTTC
TRBJ2-7 TRBD1 . TRBV28 CASSLAGGYEQYF TGTGCCAGCAGTTTGGCAGGGGGCTACGAGCAGTACTTC
TRBJ2-7 TRBD2 . TRBV3-1/TRBV3-2 CASSLGGGGPTYEQYF TGTGCCAGCAGCCTGGGGGGCGGGGGGCCGACCTACGAGCAGTACTTC
TRBJ1-2 . . TRBV28 CASSFEGYGYTF TGTGCCAGCAGTTTTGAGGGTTATGGCTACACCTTC
TRBJ2-1 TRBD2 few TRBV24-1 CATSPPGLAANNEQFF TGTGCCACCAGTCCACCGGGACTAGCGGCCAACAATGAGCAGTTCTTC
TRBJ1-3 . . TRBV27 CASTDYQNTIYF TGTGCCAGCACGGACTATCAGAACACCATATATTTT
TRBJ2-6 TRBD1 . TRBV30 CAWSDPGQGGVWANVLTF TGTGCCTGGAGTGACCCTGGACAGGGGGGTGTTTGGGCCAACGTCCTGACTTTC
TRBJ2-7 TRBD2 . TRBV11-2 CASSFRRTSGSKYEQYF TGTGCCAGCAGCTTCAGGAGGACTAGCGGGAGTAAATACGAGCAGTACTTC
TRBJ2-5 . . TRBV4-2 CASSQDIGGAGETQYF TGTGCCAGCAGCCAAGATATAGGGGGGGCAGGGGAGACCCAGTACTTC
TRBJ1-1 . . TRBV21-1 CASSRPRRDTEAFF TGTGCCAGCAGCAGGCCCAGGAGGGACACTGAAGCTTTCTTT
TRBJ2-7 TRBD1 . TRBV30 CAWNRGQGAHEQYF TGTGCCTGGAATAGGGGACAGGGGGCCCACGAGCAGTACTTC
TRBJ1-4 TRBD1 . TRBV28 CAIQGATNEKLFF TGTGCCATACAGGGGGCAACTAATGAAAAACTGTTTTTT
TRBJ2-7 TRBD1 . TRBV23-1 CAGPPGGFDEQYF TGCGCCGGGCCGCCAGGGGGCTTCGACGAGCAGTACTTC
TRBJ1-6 . . TRBV10-2 CASRGSSNSPLHF TGCGCCAGCAGGGGCAGTTCTAATTCACCCCTCCACTTT
TRBJ2-1 TRBD2 . TRBV12-5 CASGLVQRGEQFF TGTGCTAGTGGTTTGGTACAGCGGGGTGAGCAGTTCTTC
TRBJ1-5 TRBD1 . TRBV15 CATSRVFQGDNQPQHF TGTGCCACCAGCAGAGTATTTCAGGGGGACAATCAGCCCCAGCATTTT
TRBJ2-7 . . TRBV7-6 CASSLNGGYEQYF TGTGCCAGCAGCTTAAACGGCGGTTACGAGCAGTACTTC
TRBJ2-5 . . TRBV10-2 CASSESGGWETQYF TGCGCCAGCAGTGAGTCGGGGGGATGGGAGACCCAGTACTTC
TRBJ2-1 TRBD2 few TRBV6-1 CASSETSGSYDEQFF TGTGCCAGCAGTGAAACTAGCGGGAGTTACGATGAGCAGTTCTTC
TRBJ1-2 . . TRBV29-1 CSVLAGAYTF TGCAGCGTGCTCGCAGGGGCCTACACCTTC
TRBJ2-3 . many TRBV5-1 CASGAGTTDTQYF TGCGCCAGCGGGGCCGGGACAACAGATACGCAGTATTTT
TRBJ2-1 TRBD2 . TRBV27 CASSILAGAPSEQFF TGTGCCAGCAGTATCCTAGCGGGAGCCCCCAGTGAGCAGTTCTTC
TRBJ2-6 . . TRBV14 CASSQGATGANVLTF TGTGCCAGCAGCCAAGGGGCCACTGGGGCCAACGTCCTGACTTTC
TRBJ1-2 . . TRBV5-4 CASSSGQSSGYTF TGTGCCAGCAGCTCAGGACAGTCTTCTGGCTACACCTTC
TRBJ2-1 . . TRBV10-3 CAISESSDSYNEQFF TGTGCCATCAGTGAGTCCTCGGACAGCTACAATGAGCAGTTCTTC
TRBJ1-5 . . TRBV19 CASSATGLFSNQPQHF TGTGCCAGTAGTGCAACGGGACTTTTTAGCAATCAGCCCCAGCATTTT
TRBJ2-3 TRBD2 . TRBV19 CASSISAGGPTGTDTQYF TGTGCCAGTAGTATATCGGCGGGAGGGCCAACTGGCACAGATACGCAGTATTTT
TRBJ1-2 TRBD1 . TRBV19 CASWDRGRGYGYTF TGTGCCAGCTGGGACAGGGGGCGCGGGTATGGCTACACCTTC
TRBJ2-5 . few TRBV6-5 CASSSQGETQYF TGTGCCAGCAGTTCCCAGGGGGAGACCCAGTACTTC
TRBJ2-7 . few TRBV14 CASSQWPYEQYF TGTGCCAGCAGCCAGTGGCCATACGAGCAGTACTTC
TRBJ2-3 . once TRBV21-1 CASSIARDDTDTQYF TGTGCCAGCAGCATCGCCAGGGATGACACAGATACGCAGTATTTT
TRBJ2-1 . . TRBV7-9 CASSLVGEGLYNEQFF TGTGCCAGCAGCTTAGTGGGAGAAGGCCTTTACAATGAGCAGTTCTTC
TRBJ1-2 . . TRBV3-1/TRBV3-2 CASSQGGQMDGYTF TGTGCCAGCAGCCAAGGCGGGCAGATGGATGGCTACACCTTC
TRBJ1-2 . . TRBV19 CASRATANYGYTF TGTGCCAGTAGAGCCACAGCCAACTATGGCTACACCTTC
TRBJ2-1 . . TRBV20-1 CSASPTGRPYNEQFF TGCAGTGCTAGTCCCACGGGGAGACCCTACAATGAGCAGTTCTTC
TRBJ2-7 TRBD1 . TRBV29-1 CSVSRDRRLREQYF TGCAGCGTCTCCCGGGACAGGAGACTTCGCGAGCAGTACTTC